These 5 T cell receptor beta chains originate from one sample sequenced in a study of blood T cell repertoires in COVID-19. Using immunoSEQ multiplex PCR, the repertoire was profiled, and TCRdb retains in-frame clones only, with some absent. In the table there are about 57,000 clones, 82% of which are singletons. Sequencing used peripheral blood. The origin of the receptors is a woman aged 60 to 75 with acute or convalescent COVID-19.

This chain joins TRBV4-2 and TRBJ1-4; D is undetermined. Deletions cut 0 bases from V and 4 bases from J, with 15 bases between. The CDR3 has 17 residues. Germline values: CDR1 LGHNA, CDR2 YNFKEQ. As DNA, the CDR3 is TGTGCCAGCAGCCAAGATCGGCGGGCAGGTCATAATGAAAAACTGTTTTTT. Its protein is CASSQDRRAGHNEKLFF.

V gene TRBV5-8 combines with J gene TRBJ2-3, with D possibly TRBD2 on 5 matching bases. V was clipped by 4 bases and J by 3 bases, with 9 bases between them. Germline CDR1 reads SGHTS; CDR2 reads YDEGEE. The CDR3 loop spans 13 amino acids. The CDR3 loop is CASSLLATDTQYF. As DNA, the CDR3 is TGTGCCAGCAGCCTTCTAGCAACAGATACGCAGTATTTT. The full variable domain, with the rest looked up from reference TRBV5-8 and TRBJ2-3, is EAGVTQSPTHLIKTRGQQATLRCSPISGHTSVYWYQQALGLGLQFLLWYDEGEERNRGNFPPRFSGRQFPNYSSELNVNALELEDSALYLCASSLLATDTQYFGPGTRLTVL.

This chain uses TRBV5-4 with TRBJ2-1, with D maybe TRBD2 (5 bases). Deletions cut 0 bases from V and 9 bases from J, with 19 bases between. The CDR3 is made up of 16 amino acids. CDR1 is SGHNT and CDR2 is YYREEE in the germline V gene (reference sequence). The CDR3 loop reads CASSLEDFPTPSEQFF. The CDR3, as DNA: TGTGCCAGCAGCTTGGAGGACTTCCCTACCCCAAGTGAGCAGTTCTTC.

This sequence joins TRBV2 and TRBJ2-7; 8 nucleotides align to TRBD1. CDR1 and CDR2 (germline): SNHLY, FYNNEI. This CDR3 has 14 residues. V lost 5 bases, J lost 6 bases, and 9 bases stayed unmatched. The DNA for the CDR3 is TGTGCCAGCAGTACGGACAGGGCTCGAGGCGAGCAGTACTTC. Translation: CASSTDRARGEQYF.

The chain employs TRBV19 and TRBJ2-7; 10 bases agree with TRBD1. The CDR3 is made up of 13 amino acids. Looked up from germline, CDR1 is LNHDA and CDR2 is SQIVND (reference sequence). Losses at the gene ends were 3 bases for V and 5 bases for J; bases not matched to a gene: 1. CDR3 region: CASSIDRGHEQYF. DNA of the CDR3: TGTGCCAGTAGTATCGACAGGGGGCACGAGCAGTACTTC.